This T cell receptor beta chain is from a study of technical replicates of blood from a handful of donors. The data were produced by immunoSEQ multiplex PCR, yet TCRdb's version contains in-frame clones alone and is incomplete. The sample holds approximately 79,000 clones, approximately 96% seen once. With 7 bases removed from V and 6 bases from J, the gap between germline ends came to 22 bases. Looked up from germline, CDR1 is MGHDK and CDR2 is SYGVNS. The CDR3 length is 15 residues. This sequence joins TRBV25-1 and TRBJ2-7; tentative D call: TRBD1 (6 bases). The TCR originated in a human donor in good health. What was sequenced was T cells isolated from PBMCs. CDR3 bases: TGTGCCAGCACCCAACTAGAGGGCAGGGGAAGCGAGCAGTACTTC. It encodes CASTQLEGRGSEQYF.